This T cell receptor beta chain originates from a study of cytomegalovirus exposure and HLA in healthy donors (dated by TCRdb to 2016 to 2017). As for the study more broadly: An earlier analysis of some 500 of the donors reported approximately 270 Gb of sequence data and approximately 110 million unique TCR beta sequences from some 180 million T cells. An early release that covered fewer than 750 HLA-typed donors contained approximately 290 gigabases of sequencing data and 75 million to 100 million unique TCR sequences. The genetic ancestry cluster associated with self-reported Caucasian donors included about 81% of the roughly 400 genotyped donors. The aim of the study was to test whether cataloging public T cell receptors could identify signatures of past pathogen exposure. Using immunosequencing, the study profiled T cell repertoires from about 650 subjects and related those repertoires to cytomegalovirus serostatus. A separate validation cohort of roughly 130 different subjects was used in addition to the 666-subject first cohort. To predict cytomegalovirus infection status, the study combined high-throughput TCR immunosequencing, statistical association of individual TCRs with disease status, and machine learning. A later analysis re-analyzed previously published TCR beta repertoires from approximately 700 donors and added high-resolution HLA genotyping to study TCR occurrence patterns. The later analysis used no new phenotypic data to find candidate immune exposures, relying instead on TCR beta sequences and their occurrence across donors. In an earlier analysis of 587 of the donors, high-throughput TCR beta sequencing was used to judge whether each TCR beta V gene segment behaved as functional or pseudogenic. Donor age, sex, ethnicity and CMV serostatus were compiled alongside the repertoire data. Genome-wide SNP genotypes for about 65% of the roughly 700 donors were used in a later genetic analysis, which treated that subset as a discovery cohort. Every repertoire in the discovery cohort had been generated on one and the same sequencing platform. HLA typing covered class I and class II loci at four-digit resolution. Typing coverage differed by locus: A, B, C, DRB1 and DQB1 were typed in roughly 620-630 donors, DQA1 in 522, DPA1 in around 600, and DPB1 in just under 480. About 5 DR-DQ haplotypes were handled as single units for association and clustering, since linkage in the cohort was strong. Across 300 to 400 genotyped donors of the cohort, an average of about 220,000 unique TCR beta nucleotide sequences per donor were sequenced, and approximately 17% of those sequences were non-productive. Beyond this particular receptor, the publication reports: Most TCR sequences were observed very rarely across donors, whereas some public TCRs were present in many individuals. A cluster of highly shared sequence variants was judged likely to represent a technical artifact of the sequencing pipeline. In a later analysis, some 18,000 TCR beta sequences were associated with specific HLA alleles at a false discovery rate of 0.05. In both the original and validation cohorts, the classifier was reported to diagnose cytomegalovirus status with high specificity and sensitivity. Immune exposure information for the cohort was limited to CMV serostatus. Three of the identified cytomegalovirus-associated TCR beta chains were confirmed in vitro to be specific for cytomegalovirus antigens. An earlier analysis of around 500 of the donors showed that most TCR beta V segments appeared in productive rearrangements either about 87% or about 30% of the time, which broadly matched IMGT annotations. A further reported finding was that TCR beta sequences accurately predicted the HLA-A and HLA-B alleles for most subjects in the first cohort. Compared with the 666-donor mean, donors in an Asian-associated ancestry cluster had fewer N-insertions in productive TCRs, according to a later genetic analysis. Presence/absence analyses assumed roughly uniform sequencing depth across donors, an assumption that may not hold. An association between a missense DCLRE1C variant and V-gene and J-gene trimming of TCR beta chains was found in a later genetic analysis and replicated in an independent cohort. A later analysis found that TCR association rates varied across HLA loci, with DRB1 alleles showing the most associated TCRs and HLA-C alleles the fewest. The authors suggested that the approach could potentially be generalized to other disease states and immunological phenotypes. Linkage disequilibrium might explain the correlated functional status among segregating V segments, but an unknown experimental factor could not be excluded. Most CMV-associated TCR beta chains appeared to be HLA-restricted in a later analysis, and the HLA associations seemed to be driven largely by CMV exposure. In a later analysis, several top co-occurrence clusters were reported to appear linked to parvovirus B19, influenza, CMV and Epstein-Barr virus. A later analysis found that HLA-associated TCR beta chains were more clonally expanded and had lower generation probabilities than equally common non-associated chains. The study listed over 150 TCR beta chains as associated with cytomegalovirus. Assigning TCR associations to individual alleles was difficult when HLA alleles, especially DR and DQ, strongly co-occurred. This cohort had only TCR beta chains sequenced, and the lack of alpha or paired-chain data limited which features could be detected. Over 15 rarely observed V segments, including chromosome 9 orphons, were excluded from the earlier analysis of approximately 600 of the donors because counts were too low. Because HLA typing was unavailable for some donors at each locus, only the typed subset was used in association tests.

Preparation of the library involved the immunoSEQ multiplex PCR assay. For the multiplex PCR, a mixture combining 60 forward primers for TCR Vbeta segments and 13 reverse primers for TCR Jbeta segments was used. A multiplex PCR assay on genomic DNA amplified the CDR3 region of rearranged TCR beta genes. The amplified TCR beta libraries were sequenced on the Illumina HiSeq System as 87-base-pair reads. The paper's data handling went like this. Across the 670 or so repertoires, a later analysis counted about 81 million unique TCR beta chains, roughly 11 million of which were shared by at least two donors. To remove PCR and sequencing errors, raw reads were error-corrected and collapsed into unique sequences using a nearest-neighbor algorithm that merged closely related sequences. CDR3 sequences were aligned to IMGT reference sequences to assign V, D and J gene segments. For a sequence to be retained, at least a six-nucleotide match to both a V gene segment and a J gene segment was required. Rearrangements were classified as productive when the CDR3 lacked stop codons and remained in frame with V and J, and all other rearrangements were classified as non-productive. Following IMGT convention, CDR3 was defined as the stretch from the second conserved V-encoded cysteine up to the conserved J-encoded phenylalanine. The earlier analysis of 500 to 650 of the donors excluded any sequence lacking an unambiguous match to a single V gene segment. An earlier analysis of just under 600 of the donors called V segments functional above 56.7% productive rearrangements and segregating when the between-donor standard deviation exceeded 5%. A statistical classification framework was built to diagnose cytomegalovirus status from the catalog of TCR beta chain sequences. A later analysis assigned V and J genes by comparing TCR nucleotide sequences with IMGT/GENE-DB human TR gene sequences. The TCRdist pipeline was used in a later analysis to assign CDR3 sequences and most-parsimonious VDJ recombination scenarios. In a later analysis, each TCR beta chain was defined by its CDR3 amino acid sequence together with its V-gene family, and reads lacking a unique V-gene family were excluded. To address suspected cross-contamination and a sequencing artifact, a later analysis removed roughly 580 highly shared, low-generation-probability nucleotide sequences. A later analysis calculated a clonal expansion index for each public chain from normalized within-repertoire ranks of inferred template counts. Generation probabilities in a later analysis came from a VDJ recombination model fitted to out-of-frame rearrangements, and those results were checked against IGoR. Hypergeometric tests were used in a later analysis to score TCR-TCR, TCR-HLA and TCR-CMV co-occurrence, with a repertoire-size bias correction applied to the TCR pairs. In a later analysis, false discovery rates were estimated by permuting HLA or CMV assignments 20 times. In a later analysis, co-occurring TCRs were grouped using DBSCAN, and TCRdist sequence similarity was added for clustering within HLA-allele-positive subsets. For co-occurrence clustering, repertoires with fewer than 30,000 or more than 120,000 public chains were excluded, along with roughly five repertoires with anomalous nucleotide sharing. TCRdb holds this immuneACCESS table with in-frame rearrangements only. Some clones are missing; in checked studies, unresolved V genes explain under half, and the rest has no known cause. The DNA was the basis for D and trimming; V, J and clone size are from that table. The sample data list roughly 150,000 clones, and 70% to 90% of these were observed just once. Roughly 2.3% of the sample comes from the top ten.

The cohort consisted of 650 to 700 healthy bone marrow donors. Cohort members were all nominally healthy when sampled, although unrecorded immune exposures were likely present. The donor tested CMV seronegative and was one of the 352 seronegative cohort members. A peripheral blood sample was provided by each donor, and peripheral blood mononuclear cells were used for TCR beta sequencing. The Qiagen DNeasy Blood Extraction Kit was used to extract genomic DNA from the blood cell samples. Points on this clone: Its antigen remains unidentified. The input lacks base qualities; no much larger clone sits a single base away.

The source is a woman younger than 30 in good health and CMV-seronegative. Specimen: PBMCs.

The DNA sequence is given as TGTGCCACCAGCAAGGACAGTACCTACGAGCAGTACTTC. It specifies CATSKDSTYEQYF. The chain was built from TRBV15 and TRBJ2-7; TRBD1 is possibly the D segment (6 matching bases). For CDR1 and CDR2, the germline V gene (reference sequence) lists LNHNV and YYDKDF. The V and J ends are trimmed by 4 bases and 2 bases, leaving 9 bases between them. The CDR3 numbers 13 residues from cysteine through phenylalanine. The DNA shown is the 39-base CDR3, in frame from base 1.